These T cell receptor beta chains were read from a single sample in a study of blood T cell repertoires in COVID-19. Only in-frame clones appear in the TCRdb table, and some are missing; sequencing was by immunoSEQ multiplex PCR. Here the sample spans some 180,000 clones, about 80% being singletons. Source material: PBMCs or T cells enriched from blood (not recorded which). Receptor source: a man aged 55 to 70 who had been exposed to COVID-19. Both conserved end residues are part of each CDR3. Each record gives: V gene, clone size, D gene, J gene, CDR3 DNA, CDR3 protein. The D gene is left open where the match is weak. Only part of the rows carry a size: once, few, many, or a class if the clone is expanded.

v_gene: TRBV4-3
abundance: once
d_gene: .
j_gene: TRBJ1-5
CDR3nt: TGCGCCAGCAGCCAACGGCGGGGAAGGGATCAGCCCCAGCATTTT
CDR3aa: CASSQRRGRDQPQHF

v_gene: TRBV18
abundance: .
d_gene: .
j_gene: TRBJ1-4
CDR3nt: TGTGCCAGCTCACCCCCACAGGGTTGGAAACTGTTTTTT
CDR3aa: CASSPPQGWKLFF

v_gene: TRBV7-3
abundance: .
d_gene: .
j_gene: TRBJ2-1
CDR3nt: TGTGCCAGCAGCCAAAACCGGGACATCAGGAATGAGCAGTTCTTC
CDR3aa: CASSQNRDIRNEQFF

v_gene: TRBV11-2
abundance: .
d_gene: .
j_gene: TRBJ2-5
CDR3nt: TGTGCCAGCAGCTTAGATCGTAGGGGAACCGAAGAGACCCAGTACTTC
CDR3aa: CASSLDRRGTEETQYF

v_gene: TRBV6-5
abundance: once
d_gene: .
j_gene: TRBJ1-2
CDR3nt: TGTGCCAGCAGAACGGTGAACTATGGCTACACCTTC
CDR3aa: CASRTVNYGYTF

v_gene: TRBV2
abundance: few
d_gene: .
j_gene: TRBJ2-7
CDR3nt: TGTGCCAGCAGGCCTCGGTTGAACGAGCAGTACTTC
CDR3aa: CASRPRLNEQYF

v_gene: TRBV11-3
abundance: .
d_gene: .
j_gene: TRBJ1-5
CDR3nt: TGTGCCAGCAGCTTAGAGAGTGATCAGCCCCAGCATTTT
CDR3aa: CASSLESDQPQHF

v_gene: TRBV2
abundance: once
d_gene: .
j_gene: TRBJ2-7
CDR3nt: TGTGCCAGCAAACCGGTGAGGGCCTACGAGCAGTACTTC
CDR3aa: CASKPVRAYEQYF

v_gene: TRBV19
abundance: .
d_gene: TRBD1
j_gene: TRBJ1-5
CDR3nt: TGTGCCAGTAAATCTTCGACAGGGATCCCCTACAATAGCAATCAGCCCCAGCATTTT
CDR3aa: CASKSSTGIPYNSNQPQHF

v_gene: TRBV10-3
abundance: .
d_gene: .
j_gene: TRBJ1-3
CDR3nt: TGTGCCATCAGTGACCCCACGGGCTCTGGAAACACCATATATTTT
CDR3aa: CAISDPTGSGNTIYF

v_gene: TRBV14
abundance: .
d_gene: TRBD1
j_gene: TRBJ1-2
CDR3nt: TGTGCCAGCAGCCACGGGACAGCCTATGGCTACACCTTC
CDR3aa: CASSHGTAYGYTF

v_gene: TRBV19
abundance: .
d_gene: TRBD2
j_gene: TRBJ2-7
CDR3nt: TGTGCCAGTAGTCCACCCCTAGTAACTAGCGGGAGCCACGAGCAGTACTTC
CDR3aa: CASSPPLVTSGSHEQYF

v_gene: TRBV4-1
abundance: .
d_gene: TRBD2
j_gene: TRBJ2-5
CDR3nt: TGCGCCAGCAGCCAAGGTCTAGCGGGAGATCTGGAGACCCAGTACTTC
CDR3aa: CASSQGLAGDLETQYF

v_gene: TRBV7-9
abundance: once
d_gene: TRBD1
j_gene: TRBJ1-3
CDR3nt: TGTGCCAGCAGCTTAGGAGGACAGGGGTTTGGAAACACCATATATTTT
CDR3aa: CASSLGGQGFGNTIYF

v_gene: TRBV5-1
abundance: .
d_gene: .
j_gene: TRBJ2-1
CDR3nt: TGCGCCAGCAGACGTCTGAGCTCCTACAATGAGCAGTTCTTC
CDR3aa: CASRRLSSYNEQFF